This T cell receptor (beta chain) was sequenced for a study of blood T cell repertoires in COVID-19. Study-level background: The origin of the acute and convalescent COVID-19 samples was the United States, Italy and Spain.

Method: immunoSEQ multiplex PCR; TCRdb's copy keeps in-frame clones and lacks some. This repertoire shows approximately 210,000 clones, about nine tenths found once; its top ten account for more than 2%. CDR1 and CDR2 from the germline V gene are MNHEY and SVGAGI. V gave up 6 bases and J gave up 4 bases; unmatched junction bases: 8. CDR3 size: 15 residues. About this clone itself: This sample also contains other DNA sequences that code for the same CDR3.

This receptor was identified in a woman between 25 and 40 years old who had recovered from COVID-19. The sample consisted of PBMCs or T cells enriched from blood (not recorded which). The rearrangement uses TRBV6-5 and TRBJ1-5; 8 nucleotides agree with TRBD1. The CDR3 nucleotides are TGTGCCAGCAGCCCCGACAGGGGAGGGAATCAGCCCCAGCATTTT. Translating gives CASSPDRGGNQPQHF.